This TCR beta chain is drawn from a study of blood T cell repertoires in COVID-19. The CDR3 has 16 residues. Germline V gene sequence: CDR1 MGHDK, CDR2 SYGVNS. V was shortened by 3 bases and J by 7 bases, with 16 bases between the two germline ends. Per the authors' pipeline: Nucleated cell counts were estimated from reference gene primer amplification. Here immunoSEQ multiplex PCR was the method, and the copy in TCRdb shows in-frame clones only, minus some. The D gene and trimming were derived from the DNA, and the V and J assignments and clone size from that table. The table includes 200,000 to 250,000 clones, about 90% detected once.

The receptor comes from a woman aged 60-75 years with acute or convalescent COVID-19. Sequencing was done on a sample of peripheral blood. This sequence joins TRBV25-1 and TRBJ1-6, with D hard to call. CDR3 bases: TGTGCCAGCAGTGAGGAGGGAGTGGGTCGGAATTCACCCCTCCACTTT. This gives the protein CASSEEGVGRNSPLHF.